The following is a T cell receptor beta chain sequence with its context. This clonotype was seen only a few times. Its antigen has not been determined. No much larger clonotype is one base removed from it; base qualities were not supplied. This entry belongs to a study of blood T cells in healthy people across ages (dated by TCRdb to the mid-2010s). In terms of the full investigation: Template switching captured roughly one uniquely barcoded TCR beta cDNA molecule per two T cells in model experiments. To avoid experimental bias, donors of different ages were distributed randomly across sequencing lanes. Age-related changes in TCR beta repertoire diversity were measured in the study by deep sequencing normalized with unique cDNA molecular identifiers. The donors were divided into four age groups: young (average around 15 years), middle-aged (about 40), aged (approximately 62) and long-lived (82). For two donors (one aged 18 to 29 and one aged 80 or older), the study analyzed two additional independent replicas of 1 million unique cDNA reads from the same blood draw.

Libraries were constructed by 5' RACE. TCRdb shows the sequencer as Illumina HiSeq 2500. A second PCR of roughly 7 to 11 cycles was performed with a sample-barcoded 5' primer and a J-beta primer mix. A template-switch 5' adaptor carrying 12 random nucleotides introduced a unique molecular identifier onto each TCR beta cDNA molecule. At least 2.5 million CDR3-containing paired-end reads were obtained from each sample. All of the RNA was converted into first-strand cDNA using the Mint cDNA synthesis kit, with a TRBC-specific oligonucleotide serving as the primer. Following uracil-DNA glycosylase treatment, a first 18-cycle PCR with universal primers M1SS and BC2_uni_R was performed on all cDNA. The original methods were these. Each sample was normalized by randomly selecting 1 million high-quality reads, each carrying a distinct molecular identifier. Reads with shared molecular identifiers were discarded instead of being binned into consensus sequences. MiTCR, set to a Q25 quality threshold and the strictest error-elimination algorithm, was used for CDR3 identification, clonotype clustering and error correction. A nonparametric unseen species model using Euler transformation provided a lower-bound estimate of total TCR beta diversity. TCRdb itself trimmed the public reads at Q25 with fastp, ran MiXCR and retained productive beta chains. Merged by CDR3 protein, the rows form single entries marked with the most common genes and DNA. TCRdb, not the authors, supplied the V and J calls. The sample table holds 790,000 or so distinct CDR3 sequences, of which about 45% were seen once. Roughly 20% of the sample rests with the top ten.

Trimming at the junction amounts to 5 bases on V and 2 bases on J, and the germline ends lie 12 bases apart. CDR1 and CDR2, per the germline V gene, are SGHTA and FQGNSA. From its cysteine to its phenylalanine, the CDR3 spans 14 amino acids. The only DNA kept is the CDR3, 42 bases in frame from the first base. The full study reports these points: There was a strong correlation between observed TCR beta diversity and the percentage of naive T cells measured by flow cytometry. The CMV infection status of donors was not known, potentially confounding age-related changes in expanded clonotypes. Total diversity estimates from one million sequenced T cells were considered lower bounds and underestimates. Conclusive comparison of naive and antigen-experienced compartments was prevented by the profiling of bulk unsorted PBMCs. The long-lived group showed more naive CD4+ T cells, fewer expanded clones and increased TCR diversity than the aged group, suggesting age selection. Observed TCR beta diversity per million T cells fell roughly linearly with age, and a significant reduction was already apparent by age roughly 40.

The donors were roughly 40 Caucasian individuals from Russia, aged roughly 6 to 100 years, who were systemically healthy. Each donor gave approximately 9.3 milliliters of peripheral blood, collected into EDTA-treated Vacutainer tubes. Ficoll-Paque density-gradient centrifugation was used to isolate PBMCs, with at least 7 million obtained per sample. Total RNA was extracted from PBMCs with Trizol reagent, with at least 5 micrograms obtained per sample. For every donor, an aliquot of PBMCs went through flow cytometry to measure the percentages of naive CD45RAhigh/CD27high T cells. The material sequenced was blood. The clonotype comes from a man at least 80 years old in good health. The chain couples TRBV7-2 to TRBJ2-5; TRBD1 is possibly the D segment (6 matching bases). Read as DNA, the sequence is TGTGCCAGCAGCGGACAGAGGGGGCAAGAGACCCAGTACTTC. Translated, it gives CASSGQRGQETQYF.